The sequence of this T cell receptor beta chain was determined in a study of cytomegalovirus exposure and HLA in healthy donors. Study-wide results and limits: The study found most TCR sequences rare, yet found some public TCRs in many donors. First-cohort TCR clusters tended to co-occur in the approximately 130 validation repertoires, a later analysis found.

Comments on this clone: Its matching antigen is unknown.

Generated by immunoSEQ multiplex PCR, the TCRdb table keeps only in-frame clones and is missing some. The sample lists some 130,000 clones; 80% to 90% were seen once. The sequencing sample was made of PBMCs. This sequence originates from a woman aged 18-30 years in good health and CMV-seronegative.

The CDR3: CASSTQNTEAFF. In nucleotides, the CDR3 is TGTGCCAGCAGCACACAGAACACTGAAGCTTTCTTT. This chain connects TRBV9 to TRBJ1-1, with D unclear. Germline-derived CDR1 and CDR2 are SGDLS and YYNGEE. The CDR3 spans 12 residues. Trimming removed 4 bases at V and 1 base at J, with 5 bases between.